The next 17 T cell receptor beta chains were all read from a single sample in a study of CD8+ T cells in alopecia areata. RNA, once extracted, was reverse transcribed into cDNA for use as the sequencing template. The repertoire was sequenced with immunoSEQ multiplex PCR; TCRdb's copy has only in-frame clones and lacks some. Of 150,000 to 200,000 clones listed, under 80% are singletons. As to treatment: oral pan-JAK inhibitor, 5-10 mg twice daily. Specimen: CD4+ T cells sorted from blood, collected around week 50, from a patient treated with tofacitinib. The receptors shown here come from a human donor with alopecia areata.

The chain has TRBV27 and TRBJ2-4, with D possibly being TRBD2 (6 bases). The CDR3 has 14 amino acids. With 5 bases removed from V and 3 bases from J, the gap between germline ends came to 11 bases. The germline V gene encodes CDR1 MNHEY and CDR2 SMNVEV (reference sequence). The CDR3 here is CASSATSSKNIQYF. In nucleotides, the CDR3 is TGTGCCAGCAGTGCGACTAGTAGCAAAAACATTCAGTACTTC.

The chain links TRBV6-5 to TRBJ2-7, with TRBD2 matching 8 bases. Trimming at V came to 6 bases and at J to 6 bases, leaving 13 bases not matched to a gene. CDR3 length: 15 amino acids. CDR1 is MNHEY, CDR2 SVGAGI, per germline. CDR3 residues: CASRMSGTSTSEQYF. CDR3 coding DNA: TGTGCCAGCAGGATGTCCGGGACTAGTACGAGCGAGCAGTACTTC.

This clone was seen only once. V and J are TRBV9 and TRBJ2-2; TRBD1 agrees at 9 bases. The CDR3 is 14 amino acids. Trimming at V came to 3 bases and at J to 7 bases, leaving 4 bases not matched to a gene. Germline values: CDR1 SGDLS, CDR2 YYNGEE. The CDR3 loop reads CASSDGTGLGELFF. DNA of the CDR3: TGTGCCAGCAGCGACGGGACAGGGCTCGGGGAGCTGTTTTTT.

In regard to this clone: This CDR3 is also generated by other DNA sequences in the sample. The chain joins TRBV29-1 to TRBJ1-2; 8 bases are shared with TRBD1. The CDR3 sequence is 12 residues long. V trimming: 6 bases; J trimming: 1 base; junction bases outside the gene matches: 1. Germline V CDR1 and CDR2: SQVTM, ANQGSEA. CDR3 residues: CSVDRGNYGYTF. In nucleotides, the CDR3 is TGCAGCGTCGACAGGGGTAACTATGGCTACACCTTC.

This clone was seen a handful of times. The V call is TRBV25-1, the J call TRBJ1-1, with a tentative D call TRBD1 (5 bases). Germline CDR1 MGHDK, CDR2 SYGVNS. The CDR3 totals 15 residues. Trimming removed 4 bases from V and 7 bases from J, with 19 bases in between. CDR3 nucleotide sequence: TGTGCCAGCAGTGTTCAACAGAGGGGCACGGGTGAAGCTTTCTTT. It specifies CASSVQQRGTGEAFF.

The chain uses TRBV7-3 and TRBJ2-2; D is unclear. Germline CDR1 is SGHTA and CDR2 is FQGTGA. V was shortened by 3 bases and J by 7 bases, with 6 bases between the two germline ends. This CDR3 has 12 amino acids. CDR3 region: CASSFLIGELFF. As DNA, the CDR3 is TGTGCCAGCAGCTTCCTCATCGGGGAGCTGTTTTTT.

This clone was found a few times. The rearrangement joins TRBV29-1 to TRBJ2-7; 10 positions match TRBD1. The CDR3 extends over 13 amino acids. The J segment lost 4 bases and the V segment lost 4 bases, leaving 4 bases of the junction unmatched. Looked up from germline, CDR1 is SQVTM and CDR2 is ANQGSEA. CDR3 sequence (DNA): TGCAGCGTTGTGGGACAGGGGAAATACGAGCAGTACTTC. Its translation is CSVVGQGKYEQYF.

A remark on this clone: Other DNA sequences from this sample encode an identical CDR3 as well. This rearrangement joins TRBV29-1 to TRBJ2-3; D may be TRBD1 (6 bases). Germline V lookup: CDR1 SQVTM, CDR2 ANQGSEA. The V and J ends lost 3 bases and 3 bases respectively, with 10 bases between them. The CDR3 runs 13 residues. The CDR3 region is CSVEGARTDTQYF. The CDR3, as DNA: TGCAGCGTTGAGGGGGCGAGGACAGATACGCAGTATTTT.

This clone was detected only a few times. The rearrangement links TRBV4-1 to TRBJ1-2; tentative D call: TRBD1 (5 bases). The germline V gene encodes CDR1 MGHRA and CDR2 YSYEKL. The V and J ends lost 1 base and 8 bases respectively, with 14 bases between them. The CDR3 runs 14 residues. CDR3 sequence (DNA): TGCGCCAGCAGCCAAGTATCACAGGTTTTCGGCTACACCTTC. Translating it yields CASSQVSQVFGYTF.

This rearrangement joins TRBV29-1 to TRBJ2-7; 9 bases map to TRBD1. The germline CDR1 and CDR2 sequences are SQVTM and ANQGSEA. The CDR3 extends over 13 amino acids. Trimming took 2 bases from V and 6 from J; bases not matched to a gene: 5. The CDR3 loop is CSVEMTGGLEQYF. In nucleotides, the CDR3 is TGCAGCGTTGAAATGACAGGGGGACTCGAGCAGTACTTC.

This clone was seen once. V and J are TRBV9 and TRBJ2-3; unclear D gene. Per germline, CDR1 SGDLS and CDR2 YYNGEE. Trimming shortened V by 2 bases and J by 0 bases, and 10 bases separated the two germline ends. CDR3 length: 15 amino acids. The chain's CDR3 is CASSVGQASTDTQYF. The CDR3 bases are TGTGCCAGCAGCGTGGGTCAGGCTAGCACAGATACGCAGTATTTT.

In regard to this clone: One end of the junction is discordant with germline, which a read error may explain. The chain links TRBV28 to TRBJ1-2; possible D gene TRBD1, 6 bases. Per germline, CDR1 MDHEN and CDR2 SYDVKM. CDR3 length: 12 amino acids. This CDR3 reads CASGGLDSGCTF. DNA for the CDR3: TGTGCCAGCGGGGGCCTAGACAGTGGCTGCACCTTC.

The rearrangement links TRBV2 to TRBJ2-7; possible D gene TRBD1, 7 bases. CDR3 size: 14 residues. V was trimmed by 3 bases and J by 3 bases, leaving 12 bases between them. The germline V gene has CDR1 SNHLY and CDR2 FYNNEI. CDR3 in amino acids: CASSEEGANYEQYF. The CDR3 region has the DNA TGTGCCAGCAGTGAGGAGGGGGCCAACTACGAGCAGTACTTC.

This clone was observed a handful of times. The CDR3 nucleotides read TGTGCCATCAGTGAGGGGAGGCCTGGTGGGGATGGATATGGCTACACCTTC. Encoded protein: CAISEGRPGGDGYGYTF. The V and J genes are TRBV10-3 and TRBJ1-2; D uncertain. V was pared by 2 bases and J by 5 bases, with 21 bases between. CDR1 is ENHRY and CDR2 is SYGVKD in the germline V gene. The CDR3 extends over 17 amino acids.

The chain joins TRBV29-1 to TRBJ2-2; D is ambiguous. The CDR3 runs to 16 residues. Germline CDR1 reads SQVTM; CDR2 reads ANQGSEA. The V gene lost 4 bases and the J gene lost 1 base, with 16 bases spanning the gap. CDR3 nucleotides: TGCAGCGTTGCTTTTATGGGCTTCGGGAACACCGGGGAGCTGTTTTTT. It is translated as CSVAFMGFGNTGELFF.

The chain is built from TRBV25-1 and TRBJ1-6; D remains ambiguous. Germline lookup yields CDR1 MGHDK and CDR2 SYGVNS. This CDR3 contains 12 residues. Trimming stripped 6 bases from V and 8 bases from J, with 8 bases between. In nucleotides, the CDR3 is TGTGCCAGCAGCCTATTGGATTCACCCCTCCACTTT. Translated: CASSLLDSPLHF.

The chain is built from TRBV4-2 and TRBJ2-1; TRBD2 might be the D (5 bases). The CDR3 covers 13 residues. Per the germline V gene, CDR1 is LGHNA and CDR2 is YNFKEQ. Trimming stripped 1 base from V and 10 bases from J, with 11 bases between. The CDR3 spells CASSQGRGGEQFF. CDR3 nucleotide sequence: TGTGCCAGCAGCCAAGGACGCGGCGGGGAGCAGTTCTTC.